Listed here are 18 T cell receptor beta chains from one sample, sequenced in a study of shared clonotypes between healthy human individuals. The repertoire was sequenced with immunoSEQ multiplex PCR; TCRdb's copy has only in-frame clones and lacks some. The sample holds more than 550,000 clones; approximately 90% are singletons and the top ten take approximately 24%. Naive CD8 cells comprised CD45RO-negative, CCR7-positively selected cells, excluding terminally differentiated effector memory CD45RA+ cells. The source material was naive CD8+ T cells sorted from blood. The receptor source for this set is a man aged 30 to 39 in good health.

J is TRBJ2-7 and V is TRBV2; D uncertain. The CDR3 is 15 residues long. Trimming left V 4 bases short and J 3 bases short, with 16 bases between. Looked up from germline, CDR1 is SNHLY and CDR2 is FYNNEI. As DNA, the CDR3 is TGTGCCAGCAGTGTAAGAGGTAAAGGAATCTACGAGCAGTACTTC. Its translation is CASSVRGKGIYEQYF.

CDR3: CSVEAPGSSYEQYF. Here the CDR3 DNA reads TGCAGCGTTGAAGCCCCGGGCAGCTCCTACGAGCAGTACTTC. The rearrangement links TRBV29-1 to TRBJ2-7; D not resolved. Germline V CDR1 and CDR2: SQVTM, ANQGSEA. V gave up 1 base and J gave up 0 bases, with 10 bases separating them. The CDR3 totals 14 residues.

The gene calls are TRBV27 and TRBJ2-7; 11 positions agree with TRBD2. Germline trimming cut 11 bases from V and 4 bases from J; bases unmatched to any gene: 19. Germline V lookup: CDR1 MNHEY, CDR2 SMNVEV (reference sequence). There are 17 residues in the CDR3. CDR3 residues: CAGGGTSGGRPPYEQYF. The DNA for the CDR3 is TGTGCCGGGGGAGGGACTAGCGGAGGGCGACCTCCTTACGAGCAGTACTTC.

This clone was found a few times. The chain employs TRBV28 and TRBJ2-7; a possible D gene is TRBD2 (5 bases). The CDR3 totals 12 residues. Trimming removed 4 bases from V and 4 bases from J, with 8 bases in between. Germline-derived CDR1 and CDR2 are MDHEN and SYDVKM. CDR3 nucleotides: TGTGCCAGCAGTTGGACTGGATACGAGCAGTACTTC. Amino acid sequence: CASSWTGYEQYF. Filled out from reference TRBV28 and TRBJ2-7, the complete variable domain reads DVKVTQSSRYLVKRTGEKVFLECVQDMDHENMFWYRQDPGLGLRLIYFSYDVKMKEKGDIPEGYSVSREKKERFSLILESASTNQTSMYLCASSWTGYEQYFGPGTRLTVT.

This clone has more than one count but fewer than ten. This chain uses TRBV7-3 with TRBJ2-1; D is undetermined. The CDR3 has 14 amino acids. The V end lost 4 bases, the J end lost 8 bases, and 15 bases lay between the germline ends. The germline V gene has CDR1 SGHTA and CDR2 FQGTGA. The CDR3 DNA sequence: TGTGCCAGCAGCTCCTATACTCGCCCCCATGAGCAGTTCTTC. The encoded protein is CASSSYTRPHEQFF.

This clone was counted between two and nine times. This chain joins TRBV6-5 and TRBJ1-1, with TRBD1 matching 8 bases. Germline V gives CDR1 MNHEY, CDR2 SVGAGI. Germline trimming cut 6 bases from V and 6 bases from J; bases unmatched to any gene: 6. The CDR3 length is 13 residues. CDR3 coding DNA: TGTGCCAGCAGAGGACAGGGATGGGCTGAAGCTTTCTTT. It specifies CASRGQGWAEAFF.

The chain is built from TRBV28 and TRBJ1-1; 10 positions agree with TRBD1. Per germline, CDR1 MDHEN and CDR2 SYDVKM. The V gene end was trimmed by 6 bases and the J gene end by 0 bases; junction bases not matched to a gene: 7. The CDR3 has 16 residues. CDR3: CASRGRDRGMNTEAFF. The CDR3, as DNA: TGTGCCAGCAGGGGCCGGGACAGGGGAATGAACACTGAAGCTTTCTTT.

As to this clone: This specimen includes other DNA sequences encoding the same CDR3. The chain has TRBV5-6 and TRBJ2-7; TRBD2 is a possible D gene (6 bases). Germline V lookup: CDR1 SGHDT, CDR2 YYEEEE. The CDR3 is 13 residues long. The V gene lost 4 bases and the J gene lost 0 bases, with 8 bases spanning the gap. The CDR3 DNA follows: TGTGCCAGCAGCCCGGAGGGCTCCTACGAGCAGTACTTC. It encodes CASSPEGSYEQYF. The full variable domain, its missing parts supplied by reference TRBV5-6 and TRBJ2-7, is DAGVTQSPTHLIKTRGQQVTLRCSPKSGHDTVSWYQQALGQGPQFIFQYYEEEERQRGNFPDRFSGHQFPNYSSELNVNALLLGDSALYLCASSPEGSYEQYFGPGTRLTVT.

The J gene is TRBJ2-1, the V gene TRBV5-4; TRBD1 agrees at 9 bases. Germline lookup yields CDR1 SGHNT and CDR2 YYREEE (reference sequence). The V and J ends lost 4 bases and 9 bases, in that order; junction bases with no gene match: 5. CDR3 size: 13 residues. The CDR3 bases are TGTGCCAGCAGCGGGGACAGGGAGGGTGAGCAGTTCTTC. This encodes CASSGDREGEQFF.

This clone was seen more than once but under ten times. The V call is TRBV29-1, the J call TRBJ2-2, with D possibly matching TRBD1 (6 bases). Germline V CDR1 and CDR2: SQVTM, ANQGSEA. This CDR3 has 15 residues. V was shortened by 6 bases and J by 2 bases, with 16 bases between the two germline ends. This chain's CDR3 is CSVDPGQSNTGELFF. The CDR3 nucleotides are TGCAGCGTAGATCCGGGACAATCTAACACCGGGGAGCTGTTTTTT.

This chain uses TRBV2 with TRBJ2-5, with unresolved D. The CDR3 contains 10 residues. The germline V gene has CDR1 SNHLY and CDR2 FYNNEI. V lost 8 bases to trimming and J lost 13 bases, with 14 bases between them. CDR3 loop: CASEGRHRYF. CDR3 in DNA: TGTGCCAGCGAAGGCAGACACCGGTACTTC.

CDR3 loop: CASIGTGRHNEQFF. As DNA, the CDR3 is TGTGCCAGCATCGGGACAGGGAGGCACAATGAGCAGTTCTTC. The chain couples TRBV28 to TRBJ2-1, with 9 bases matching TRBD1. The V gene end was trimmed by 7 bases and the J gene end by 5 bases; junction bases not matched to a gene: 6. The CDR3 has 14 amino acids. Germline assignment: CDR1 MDHEN and CDR2 SYDVKM.

The chain recombines TRBV15 with TRBJ2-1, with D possibly being TRBD2 (5 bases). V dropped 1 base and J dropped 6 bases, with 7 bases sitting between them. The CDR3 length is 13 residues. CDR1 and CDR2 (germline): LNHNV, YYDKDF (reference sequence). CDR3 coding DNA: TGTGCCACCAGCAGAGGGGAGCTCAATGAGCAGTTCTTC. Translation gives CATSRGELNEQFF.

This clone showed up just a few times. The J gene is TRBJ2-5, the V gene TRBV23-1, with a weak D call TRBD1 (5 bases). Being an ORF, TRBV23-1 has a function that is uncertain. The CDR3 loop spans 14 amino acids. V was pared by 8 bases and J by 5 bases, with 18 bases between. CDR3 DNA: TGCGCCAGCCCCCCCCGGACACGGGCGGAGACCCAGTACTTC. It specifies CASPPRTRAETQYF.

The V call is TRBV9, the J call TRBJ2-7; 10 nucleotides match TRBD2. CDR1 is SGDLS, CDR2 YYNGEE, per germline. There are 16 residues in the CDR3. V was clipped by 0 bases and J by 4 bases; unmatched bases: 7. CDR3 residues: CASSVGSGRAGYEQYF. The CDR3 bases are TGTGCCAGCAGCGTAGGCAGCGGGAGGGCCGGGTACGAGCAGTACTTC.

DNA of the CDR3: TGTGCCAGCAGTCCCCCCGGTCTGAGCTCCTACGAGCAGTACTTC. Protein sequence: CASSPPGLSSYEQYF. The J gene is TRBJ2-7, the V gene TRBV27; D is uncertain. Germline loops: CDR1 MNHEY, CDR2 SMNVEV (reference sequence). The CDR3 spans 15 residues. V was shortened by 5 bases and J by 0 bases, with 14 bases between the two germline ends.

The chain recombines TRBV5-4 with TRBJ2-1; 8 positions match TRBD2. The CDR3 has 16 amino acids. Germline values: CDR1 SGHNT, CDR2 YYREEE (reference sequence). V was clipped by 4 bases and J by 2 bases; unmatched bases: 8. The CDR3 DNA follows: TGTGCCAGCAGCCGGGGGGGGGACGCGGCCTACAATGAGCAGTTCTTC. Translating it yields CASSRGGDAAYNEQFF.

A word on this clone: In the same sample, other DNA sequences code for this CDR3. The CDR3 is CASSLAVSYEQYF. The CDR3 nucleotides are TGTGCCAGCAGCTTGGCAGTCTCCTACGAGCAGTACTTC. The rearrangement links TRBV11-2 to TRBJ2-7; no firm D call. V was cut by 3 bases and J by 0 bases, with 6 bases left in between. Germline V CDR1 and CDR2: SGHAT, FQNNGV. This CDR3 has 13 amino acids.